The source of this T cell receptor beta chain is a study of Ad26.COV2.S vaccination and SARS-CoV-2 variants. Study-wide background: The trial was COV1001 and the donor's arm was Ad26.COV2.S. Intramuscular Ad26.COV2.S doses were given once or twice, 56 days apart. Findings and limits, study-wide: Vaccinated individuals (as opposed to placebo recipients) had higher spike-specific TCR breadth. With respect to non-spike TCR breadth, vaccine and placebo recipients were similar.

Clones were sequenced by immunoSEQ multiplex PCR, and TCRdb holds only the in-frame ones, with some missing. The table lists a few hundred thousand clones, around 87% of them singletons. In its sample, this clone was seen once. Its matching antigen is unknown. Noted treatment: some 19 received Ad26.COV2.S at low or high dose, single or two shots; about 5 received placebo; per-sample allocation not given. The study sampled participants on day 63 after the first vaccine or placebo injection. V lost 4 bases to trimming and J lost 5 bases; unmatched junction nucleotides: 4. Looked up from germline, CDR1 is MNHEY and CDR2 is SMNVEV (reference sequence). CDR3 length: 14 amino acids.

The V call is TRBV27, the J call TRBJ2-7, with 11 bases aligning to TRBD2. The source was peripheral blood, collected in a trial of Ad26.COV2.S vaccine versus placebo. The receptor was derived from a person between 18 and 60 years old who received the Ad26.COV2.S COVID-19 vaccine or a placebo. CDR3 region: CASSWGLAVNEQYF. CDR3 in DNA: TGTGCCAGCAGTTGGGGACTAGCGGTCAACGAGCAGTACTTC.